This is a list of T cell receptor beta chains from one sample in a study of neurological immune-mediated disorders. In TCRdb, the 5' RACE reads were re-called with MiXCR into one record per CDR3 protein. The sample yields 36,000 or so distinct CDR3 sequences, about a tenth seen once. Material: PBMCs. The receptor set was obtained from a woman in her 30s with HTLV-1-associated myelopathy (HAM/TSP). CDR3s include the opening cysteine and the closing phenylalanine or tryptophan. The order of the fields is J gene, V gene, clone size, D gene, CDR3 DNA, CDR3 protein. D genes are given only for firm matches. Size tells how often a clone was seen (once, few, many) or the class of an expanded clone, and some rows leave it out.

TRBJ1-2 TRBV7-9 many - TGTGCCAGCAGCTTAGACTCCTTTCCAGGGATGGACTACACCTTC CASSLDSFPGMDYTF
TRBJ2-6 TRBV5-1 many - TGCGCCAGCAGCTTGACAGGTGACAAAAACTCTGGGGCCAACGTCCTGACTTTC CASSLTGDKNSGANVLTF
TRBJ2-5 TRBV7-9 many - TGTGCCAGCAGCCGACGGACTGAAGAGACCCAGTACTTC CASSRRTEETQYF
TRBJ2-1 TRBV27 - TRBD2 TGTGCCAGCAGTTTACGGACTAGCGGGGTTCCCAATGAGCAGTTCTTC CASSLRTSGVPNEQFF
TRBJ1-2 TRBV7-9 many TRBD1 TGTGCCAGCAGCTCGGGGACAGGGGTGGTCTATGGCTACACCTTC CASSSGTGVVYGYTF
TRBJ1-4 TRBV20-1 many - TGCAGTTCCGATCCAGGGGCAACTAATGAAAAACTGTTTTTT CSSDPGATNEKLFF
TRBJ1-2 TRBV5-1 many - TGCGCCAGCAGCGCATACAGGGATAACTATGGCTACACCTTC CASSAYRDNYGYTF
TRBJ2-3 TRBV20-1 many TRBD2 TGCAGTGCTAGAGGCCAGCGGGGGGGCACAGATACGCAGTATTTT CSARGQRGGTDTQYF
TRBJ2-3 TRBV20-1 many - TGCAGTGCTAGAGGACTACCTCCGGGACCTGACGATACGCAGTATTTT CSARGLPPGPDDTQYF
TRBJ2-1 TRBV20-1 many TRBD2 TGCAGTGCTTATTTAGCGGGGAGCTCCTACAATGAGCAGTTCTTC CSAYLAGSSYNEQFF
TRBJ2-5 TRBV5-1 many - TGCGCCAGCAGCATGACGGGAGTGACCCAGTACTTC CASSMTGVTQYF
TRBJ1-2 TRBV7-9 many - TGTGCCAGCAGCTTAGAGACGGTCTATGGCTACACCTTC CASSLETVYGYTF
TRBJ1-1 TRBV5-1 many - TGCGCCAGCAGCTTGGCCTTATCTAACACTGAAGCTTTCTTT CASSLALSNTEAFF
TRBJ1-1 TRBV5-1 few TRBD1 TGCGCCAGCAGCGCGGGCGACAGGGGCGGGCACACTGAAGCTTTCTTT CASSAGDRGGHTEAFF
TRBJ1-2 TRBV20-1 - - TGCAGTGCTTTTCACAGGGTCGATGGCTACACCTTC CSAFHRVDGYTF
TRBJ2-1 TRBV6-1 many TRBD2 TGTGCCAGCAGGGACGCGACCACCGGGACTAGCGGGGGGGCCCCCTACAATGAGCAGTTCTTC CASRDATTGTSGGAPYNEQFF
TRBJ2-2 TRBV10-1 - - TGCGCTAGCAGTGACCCAGTGGCCACCGGGGAGCTGTTTTTT CASSDPVATGELFF
TRBJ2-7 TRBV27 many - TGTGCCAGCAGTTTCGATCGAAACCACTACGAGCAGTACTTC CASSFDRNHYEQYF
TRBJ1-1 TRBV25-1 many - TGTGCCAGCACCCGACAGGCGAACACTGAAGCTTTCTTT CASTRQANTEAFF
TRBJ2-3 TRBV5-1 - - TGCGCCAGCAGCTTGGGGTCGGGGGTTAGCACAGATACGCAGTATTTT CASSLGSGVSTDTQYF
TRBJ2-3 TRBV6-4 many TRBD1 TGTGCCAGCAGTGAAGACAGGGGTAGCACAGATACGCAGTATTTT CASSEDRGSTDTQYF
TRBJ1-1 TRBV20-1 many - TGCAGTGCTAGAGATCCGACAGCGTCTGAAGCTTTCTTT CSARDPTASEAFF
TRBJ1-1 TRBV20-1 once - TGCAGTGCTCTCCTGGGGTGCGGGAACACTGAAGCTTTCTTT CSALLGCGNTEAFF
TRBJ2-7 TRBV2 few TRBD1 TGTGCCAGCAGTTTACCGGGACAGGGAGGTTTTGAGCAGTACTTC CASSLPGQGGFEQYF
TRBJ2-4 TRBV20-1 many TRBD2 TGCAGTGCTAAAGCGGGGGGGCCTGGGGACATTCAGTACTTC CSAKAGGPGDIQYF
TRBJ1-2 TRBV7-2 many - TGTGCCAGCAGCTTATTGAGGGGTAGTGGTGGCTACACCTTC CASSLLRGSGGYTF
TRBJ2-7 TRBV29-1 many - TGCAGCGTTGTACGGGTCCTCCACTACGAGCAGTACTTC CSVVRVLHYEQYF
TRBJ2-3 TRBV7-2 many - TGTGCCAGCAGCTCCTACCCGGCAGGAACAGATACGCAGTATTTT CASSSYPAGTDTQYF
TRBJ2-3 TRBV20-1 many TRBD2 TGCAGTGCTATACTGGCGGGGGGAACAGATACGCAGTATTTT CSAILAGGTDTQYF
TRBJ2-7 TRBV5-1 once - TGCGCCAGCAGCTTGGCGGCAGGCAGAGACGAGCAGTACTTC CASSLAAGRDEQYF
TRBJ2-4 TRBV3-1 many - TGTGCCAGCAGCCAAGTGGGGGCCAAAAACATTCAGTACTTC CASSQVGAKNIQYF
TRBJ2-6 TRBV5-1 many - TGCGCCAGCAGCTTAGTCTCTGGGGCCAACGTCCTGACTTTC CASSLVSGANVLTF